This TCR beta chain comes out of a study of shared T cell receptors in the human thymus. V lost 2 bases, J lost 2 bases, and 21 bases lay in between. Germline values: CDR1 KGHSH, CDR2 LQKENI. The CDR3 spans 18 residues. Sequencing was performed with immunoSEQ multiplex PCR; in TCRdb, only in-frame clones are kept and a portion is missing. The table shows approximately 760,000 clones, with approximately 83% occurring only once. These same data were also listed under a study on human thymus T cells. This second report adds: Resections obtained during corrective heart surgery supplied the thymus tissue. Seemingly biased V and J gene usage marked thymic and blood repertoires. Unrelated people showed highly overlapping thymic repertoires, related research reported.

Sequencing was performed on thymocytes. The chain joins TRBV18 to TRBJ1-2, with D perhaps TRBD1 (6 bases). The sequence came from a girl less than two years old with a congenital heart defect. In DNA form, the CDR3 reads TGTGCCAGCTCACCATCTACGAACAACAGGGTTGGGAACTATGGCTACACCTTC. As protein: CASSPSTNNRVGNYGYTF.